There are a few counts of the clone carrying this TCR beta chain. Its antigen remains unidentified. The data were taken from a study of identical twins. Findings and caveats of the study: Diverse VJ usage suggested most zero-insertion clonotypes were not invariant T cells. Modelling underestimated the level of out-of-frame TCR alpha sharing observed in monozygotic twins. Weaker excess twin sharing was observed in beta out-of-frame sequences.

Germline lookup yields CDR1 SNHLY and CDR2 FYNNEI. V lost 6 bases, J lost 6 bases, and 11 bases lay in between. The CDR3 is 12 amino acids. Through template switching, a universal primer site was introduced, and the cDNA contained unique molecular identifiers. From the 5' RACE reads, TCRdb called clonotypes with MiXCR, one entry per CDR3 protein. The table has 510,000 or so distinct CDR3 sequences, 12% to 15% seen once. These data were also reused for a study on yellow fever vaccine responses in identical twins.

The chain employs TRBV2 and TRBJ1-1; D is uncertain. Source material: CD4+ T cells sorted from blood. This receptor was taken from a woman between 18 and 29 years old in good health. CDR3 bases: TGTGCCAGCAGCGTAGGGCGCCCTGAAGCTTTCTTT. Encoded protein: CASSVGRPEAFF.